The present T cell receptor (beta chain) was sequenced within a study of PD-1 blockade in classical Hodgkin lymphoma (dated by TCRdb to 2020 to 2022). Some background on the complete study: Nivolumab dosing was 3 mg/kg intravenously every 2 weeks, continuing until either disease progression or unacceptable toxicity. To define a peripheral blood immune signature of response to PD-1 blockade in classical Hodgkin lymphoma, the study combined TCR beta sequencing with CyTOF.

Summary of the overall study and its limitations: Newly diagnosed patients were reported to have lower baseline TCR diversity than healthy donors, and relapsed/refractory patients were reported to have lower baseline TCR diversity still. Diversity was lower in patients who began nivolumab less than 1 year after ASCT, so these patients were left out of later analyses to avoid confounding by immune reconstitution. By C4D1, a significant rise was seen in CD4+ TCR diversity but not in CD8+ TCR diversity (p=0.0027 vs p=0.16), and the rise was most apparent among complete responders (p=0.02). Only a single clinical trial cohort was studied, and what caused the repertoire differences, possibly disease activity or prior therapy, remained undefined. Among trial patients, those achieving complete response had baseline diversity similar to that of newly diagnosed patients, while diversity was significantly lower in partial responders and progressors.

V loses 0 bases, J loses 4 bases, and the germline ends lie 12 bases apart. The germline V gene encodes CDR1 MGHRA and CDR2 YSYEKL. Spanning cysteine to phenylalanine, the CDR3 consists of 15 amino acids. Of the read, only the CDR3 DNA is kept; its 45 bases are in frame from base 1. Remarks on this clone: Its antigen remains unidentified. Per-nucleotide qualities are absent, and no much larger clonotype sits a single base away.

Genomic DNA was extracted with the Qiagen DNeasy kit from unsorted PBMCs and from negatively selected CD4+ and CD8+ fractions. Amplification of TCR beta CDR3 regions was done by immunoSEQ multiplex PCR with primers that anneal to V and J segments. Amplification bias was minimized using a synthetic immune receptor repertoire, and residual bias was removed computationally after sequencing. The paper's processing steps were these. Custom Python scripts were used to quantify repertoire diversity as the Shannon entropy index. Unsorted, CD4+ and CD8+ repertoires were examined separately, except in combined analyses, for which CD4+ and CD8+ sequences were merged in silico. Clonal expansion was defined as a frequency increase of at least 2-fold after treatment compared with C1D1, and clones undetected at baseline were assigned a pseudocount of 0.5. Singleton clones were defined as clones with 0 or 1 copy at C1D1, and non-singleton clones were defined as clones with 2 or more copies. Clones expanded in unsorted samples were annotated as CD4+, CD8+ or unknown by matching protein sequences in sorted samples from the same patient. Wilcoxon tests were applied to paired samples to test diversity changes from C1D1 to C4D1. TCRdb's version of the immuneACCESS table is confined to in-frame rearrangements and falls short of the full clone set. An unresolved V gene accounts for under half of the shortfall where checked; the remainder is of unknown origin. V, J and clone size are taken as reported in that table, and D and trimming were inferred from the DNA itself. The sample table contains around 30,000 clones; only one count was recorded for roughly two thirds of them. The ten largest clones represent nearly 15% of the sample.

The time point label on this specimen signifies: cycle 2 day 1 (C2D1) of nivolumab. Every trial patient had relapsed after autologous stem cell transplantation, and cohorts A, B and C differed in prior brentuximab vedotin exposure. The trial cohort was composed of approximately 60 patients with relapsed/refractory classical Hodgkin lymphoma, for whom complete response, partial response or progressive disease was recorded as best overall response. Single-agent nivolumab was administered to trial patients in the multi-cohort phase II CheckMate 205 trial. Best overall response was determined by an independent review committee according to the 2007 International Working Group response criteria. PBMCs from the trial were collected at three points: immediately before nivolumab initiation (C1D1), and during therapy at cycle 2 day 1 and cycle 4 day 1. Peripheral blood was collected in 8 mL Vacutainer Cell Preparation Tubes, from which PBMCs were isolated by centrifugation and then cryopreserved.

The rearranged segments are TRBV4-1 and TRBJ1-1, with the D gene not confidently named. The source material was peripheral blood mononuclear cells (PBMCs), sampled before the second cycle of nivolumab. This sequence originates from a human donor with classical Hodgkin lymphoma. The nucleotides read TGCGCCAGCAGCCAAGATCCGGCAGGAATCACTGAAGCTTTCTTT. This codes for CASSQDPAGITEAFF.